This TCR beta chain was found in a study of blood T cell repertoires in COVID-19. Whole-study context: Spain, Italy and the United States supplied samples that represented acute and convalescent COVID-19. PBMCs, B-cell-depleted T cells, or T cells provided the cDNA or gDNA that made up the material.

How the authors handled the data: Estimation of nucleated cell counts relied on the amplification of reference gene primers. The assay was immunoSEQ multiplex PCR, and TCRdb's table has in-frame clones only and misses some. That table supplies the V and J calls and clone size; D and trimming were determined from the DNA. The sample carries about 72,000 clones, 82% recorded once. CDR1 and CDR2 from the germline V gene are SGHRS and YFSETQ. V was pared by 5 bases and J by 3 bases, with 8 bases of the junction left unmatched. This CDR3 contains 15 residues. This chain links TRBV5-1 with TRBJ2-1; 7 nucleotides line up with TRBD2. The sequenced sample was peripheral blood. The source is a man aged 60 to 75 with acute or convalescent COVID-19. The CDR3 nucleotides are TGCGCCAGCAGTTCGAGCGGGACGATCTACAATGAGCAGTTCTTC. Amino acids: CASSSSGTIYNEQFF.